This T cell receptor (beta chain) was documented in a study of cytomegalovirus exposure and HLA in healthy donors. Separate from the approximately 670-subject first cohort, the roughly 120-subject validation cohort was the one that the donors belonged to. Germline assignment: CDR1 SEHNR and CDR2 FQNEAQ (reference sequence). With 5 bases removed from V and 12 bases from J, the gap between germline ends came to 23 bases. CDR3 length: 14 amino acids. The method was immunoSEQ multiplex PCR; TCRdb's version includes in-frame clones alone and lacks a portion of them. The sample has 350,000 or so clones, about nine tenths seen once.

This TCR was sampled from a woman under 30 in good health and CMV-seronegative. Sequenced sample: PBMCs. The chain employs TRBV7-9 and TRBJ2-7, with D perhaps TRBD2 (6 bases). The CDR3 is CASSPHNSLGGPYF. In DNA, the CDR3 is TGTGCCAGCAGCCCCCATAACTCGTTGGGGGGACCGTACTTC.